This T cell receptor (beta chain) appears in the sequencing data of a study of T-cell memory formation after mild COVID-19. Study-wide points: Clones from the second wave (peaking day 37) had unconfirmed SARS-CoV-2 specificity.

5'RACE with constant-segment primers yielded barcoded, UMI-tagged TCR alpha and TCR beta cDNA libraries. TCRdb ran MiXCR on the 5' RACE reads and lists one entry per CDR3 protein. Here the sample spans fewer than 350,000 distinct CDR3 sequences, roughly an eighth being singletons. This clonotype was detected only a few times. What it binds is unknown. V shed 4 bases and J shed 6 bases, with 21 bases lying between them. Germline lookup yields CDR1 SGHRS and CDR2 YFSETQ. The length of the CDR3 is 16 residues. This sequence originates from a man between 18 and 29 years old who had mild COVID-19 (a few samples of this study predate the infection). Cell type and time point are not known. The V call is TRBV5-1, the J call TRBJ2-3; the D gene is possibly TRBD1 (6 bases). The source material was PBMCs or a T cell subset sorted from them (not recorded which). The CDR3 loop is CASSLRQVVFSDTQYF. CDR3 DNA: TGCGCCAGCAGCCTGAGACAGGTTGTCTTTAGTGATACGCAGTATTTT.